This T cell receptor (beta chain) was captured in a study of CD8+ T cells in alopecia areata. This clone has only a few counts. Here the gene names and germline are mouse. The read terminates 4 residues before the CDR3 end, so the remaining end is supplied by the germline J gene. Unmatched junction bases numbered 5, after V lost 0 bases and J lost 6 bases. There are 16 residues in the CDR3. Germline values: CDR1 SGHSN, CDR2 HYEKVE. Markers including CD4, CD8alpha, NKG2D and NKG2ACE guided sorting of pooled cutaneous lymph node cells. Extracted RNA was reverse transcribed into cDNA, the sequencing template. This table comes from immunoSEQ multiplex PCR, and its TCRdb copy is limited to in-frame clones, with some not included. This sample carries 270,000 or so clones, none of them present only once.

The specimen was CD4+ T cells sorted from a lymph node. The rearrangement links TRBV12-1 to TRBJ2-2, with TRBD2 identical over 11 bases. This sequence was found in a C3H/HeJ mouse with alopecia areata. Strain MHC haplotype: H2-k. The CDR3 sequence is CASSLPGLGEAGQLYF. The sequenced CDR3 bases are TGTGCCAGCTCTCTCCCGGGACTGGGGGAGGCCGGG.